These 5 T cell receptor beta chains were sequenced from one sample in a study of persistence of HIV-infected CD4 T cells (dated by TCRdb to 2018 to 2020). Their antigen targets remain unknown. Per the publication, the treatment or condition label means: suppressive antiretroviral therapy. Lysates of CMV-infected fibroblasts at about 9.3 ug/mL were used to stimulate the cells. Nonresponding CD40L-negative CD69-negative CD45RO-high memory CD4+ T cells were sorted as memory populations depleted of antigen-responding cells. TCRbeta repertoires were sequenced from genomic DNA with the immunoSEQ hsTCRB assay version 4 in survey mode. TCRdb took over this immuneACCESS table, retaining in-frame rearrangements with V and J assigned. Such tables are incomplete; in checked studies, under half of the missing clones stem from an unresolved V gene, and the remainder is unexplained. The sample table lists 25,000 to 35,000 clones, 78% of them with a count of one. Over 0.8% of the sample is taken by the ten largest.

This specimen was CD4+ T cells sorted from PBMCs after roughly 18-hour stimulation, taken from a patient who received antiretroviral therapy. Taken with the paper, the label for cell subset or site translates to: CD40L-CD69- CD45RO-high memory CD4 T cells not responding to CMV lysate. These receptors were obtained from an adult woman with HIV who was CMV-seropositive.

This sequence joins TRBV5-6 and TRBJ1-1; D is possibly TRBD1 (5 bases). Trimming removed 1 base at V and 0 bases at J, with 7 bases between. Germline CDR1 reads SGHDT; CDR2 reads YYEEEE. The CDR3 is made up of 14 amino acids. Here the CDR3 reads CASSLRGMNTEAFF. In DNA, the CDR3 is TGTGCCAGCAGCTTGAGGGGCATGAACACTGAAGCTTTCTTT.

This clone has just a few counts. V usage is TRBV7-9 and J usage is TRBJ1-2; TRBD1 agrees at 9 bases. The J segment lost 8 bases and the V segment lost 1 base, leaving 5 bases of the junction unmatched. Germline CDR1 and CDR2: SEHNR and FQNEAQ (reference sequence). The CDR3 runs 14 residues. The CDR3 DNA reads as TGTGCCAGCAGCTTAGGGACAGGGGATGAGGGCTACACCTTC. This gives the protein CASSLGTGDEGYTF. Together with reference TRBV7-9 and TRBJ1-2, the CDR3 gives the full variable domain: DTGVSQNPRHKITKRGQNVTFRCDPISEHNRLYWYRQTLGQGPEFLTYFQNEAQLEKSRLLSDRFSAERPKGSFSTLEIQRTEQGDSAMYLCASSLGTGDEGYTFGSGTRLTVV.

The CDR3 here is CASSLTSGGYASSYNEQFF. CDR3 DNA: TGTGCCAGCAGCCTGACTAGCGGGGGTTACGCCAGCTCCTACAATGAGCAGTTCTTC. V gene TRBV9 combines with J gene TRBJ2-1; 12 positions match TRBD2. Germline V gives CDR1 SGDLS, CDR2 YYNGEE. Trimming removed 4 bases from V and 0 bases from J; junction bases left unmatched: 11. This CDR3 comprises 19 residues.

This chain joins TRBV10-3 and TRBJ2-2, with 7 bases lining up with TRBD2. CDR1 is ENHRY and CDR2 is SYGVKD in the germline V gene. After removal of 7 bases from V and 4 bases from J, the junction contained 9 bases not matched to a gene. The CDR3 is 15 amino acids. The CDR3 nucleotides are TGTGCCATCACGGGCGGGAGTACGGTCACCGGGGAGCTGTTTTTT. Translating gives CAITGGSTVTGELFF.

CDR3 region: CASSLFSEEANYGYTF. In DNA, the CDR3 is TGTGCCAGCAGCTTGTTTAGTGAGGAGGCTAACTATGGCTACACCTTC. The chain recombines TRBV5-6 with TRBJ1-2; no definite D call. Trimming removed 1 base at V and 0 bases at J, with 13 bases between. From germline, CDR1 is SGHDT and CDR2 YYEEEE. This CDR3 region has 16 residues.